What follows describes a single TCR beta chain. Its target is unknown. The CDR3 totals 14 residues. Germline CDR1 is SGHTA and CDR2 is FQGNSA. The ends lost 9 bases at V and 12 bases at J; junction bases unmatched: 17. This record comes from a study of T cells in tuberculosis. In the study overall: PBMC were archived before or within 7 days of starting treatment.

Overall study findings and caveats: Active tuberculosis patients had shorter CDR3-alpha; the beta difference was nonsignificant. Active tuberculosis TCR-alpha repertoires lay closer to GMM-specific TCRs than IGRA-negative controls, suggesting clonal expansion. Using the GMM-specific repertoire gave approximately 89% accuracy versus 70% with motifs.

Measured with immunoSEQ multiplex PCR; TCRdb has only the in-frame clones, and not every one. Here the sample spans about 50,000 clones, more than 90% being singletons. Time point noted: new active TB diagnosis, blood taken before or within 7 days of starting treatment. The chain has TRBV7-2 and TRBJ2-1, with 7 bases lining up with TRBD2. The origin of this receptor is an adult with tuberculosis. Sequenced here: PBMCs, sampled at tuberculosis diagnosis. The CDR3 nucleotides read TGTGCCAGTTTATCGGGCGGGAGCCCTCGTGGGCAGTTCTTC. Translating gives CASLSGGSPRGQFF.